What follows are 15 T cell receptor beta chains derived from one specimen sequenced in a study of blood T cell repertoires in COVID-19. The method was immunoSEQ multiplex PCR; TCRdb's version includes in-frame clones alone and lacks a portion of them. The table includes about 140,000 clones, 84% detected once. Sequencing used PBMCs or T cells enriched from blood (not recorded which). The receptors derive from a woman younger than 30 who had been exposed to COVID-19.

The rearrangement joins TRBV2 to TRBJ1-3; D remains unclear. Germline CDR1 is SNHLY and CDR2 is FYNNEI. V lost 5 bases, J lost 1 base, and 6 bases lay in between. CDR3 length equals 13 residues. CDR3 protein: CASSLRSGNTIYF. The DNA for the CDR3 is TGTGCCAGCAGTCTACGGTCTGGAAACACCATATATTTT.

The rearrangement joins TRBV7-3 to TRBJ1-3; perhaps TRBD1 as D (5 bases). V was cut by 5 bases and J by 4 bases, with 9 bases left in between. CDR3 length equals 13 residues. CDR1 and CDR2 (germline): SGHTA, FQGTGA. The CDR3 sequence: CASSQGAGNTIYF. CDR3 DNA: TGTGCCAGCAGCCAGGGCGCAGGAAACACCATATATTTT.

This chain links TRBV7-2 with TRBJ2-7; 11 bases are shared with TRBD1. The CDR3 has 15 residues. In germline, CDR1 is SGHTA, CDR2 FQGNSA. V trimming: 5 bases; J trimming: 4 bases; junction bases outside the gene matches: 7. This CDR3 is CASSVRTGGEYEQYF. The CDR3 DNA sequence: TGTGCCAGCAGCGTCCGGACAGGGGGCGAATACGAGCAGTACTTC.

The genes are TRBV7-2 and TRBJ2-3, with 7 nucleotides matching TRBD1. The CDR3 has 15 amino acids. V trimming: 5 bases; J trimming: 2 bases; junction bases outside the gene matches: 7. Germline assignment: CDR1 SGHTA and CDR2 FQGNSA. CDR3 region: CASSLTGANTDTQYF. DNA for the CDR3: TGTGCCAGCAGCCTAACAGGGGCTAACACAGATACGCAGTATTTT.

V is TRBV14 and J is TRBJ1-3, with a possible D match to TRBD1 (6 bases). CDR1 is SGHDN and CDR2 is FVKESK in the germline V gene. Trimming pared 4 bases from V and 4 bases from J, leaving 14 bases between. CDR3 length: 15 residues. The CDR3 spells CASSLRQAAGNTIYF. CDR3 nucleotide sequence: TGTGCCAGCAGCCTAAGACAGGCGGCGGGAAACACCATATATTTT.

V usage is TRBV7-8 and J usage is TRBJ1-2, with D unresolved. The CDR3 runs 14 residues. V was trimmed by 4 bases and J by 7 bases, leaving 16 bases between them. Per germline, CDR1 SGHVS and CDR2 FQNEAQ. CDR3 in amino acids: CASSSRTPAPGYTF. In DNA, the CDR3 is TGTGCCAGCAGCTCCAGGACTCCCGCACCTGGCTACACCTTC.

This clone was observed a single time. The chain joins TRBV6-5 to TRBJ2-5, with 11 bases matching TRBD2. CDR1 is MNHEY, CDR2 SVGAGI, per germline. With 6 bases clipped from V and 3 bases from J, the junction kept 6 bases outside the gene matches. The CDR3 extends over 15 amino acids. In DNA, the CDR3 is TGTGCCAGCAGGTCGGGACTAGCGGCTAAAGAGACCCAGTACTTC. Translating gives CASRSGLAAKETQYF.

The CDR3 DNA reads TGTGCCAGCAGCTTATATCAATGGCTAGCGGGAGACTCCTACAATGAGCAGTTCTTC. This codes for CASSLYQWLAGDSYNEQFF. The rearrangement links TRBV7-9 to TRBJ2-1; 10 nucleotides line up with TRBD2. CDR1 SEHNR and CDR2 FQNEAQ come from the germline V gene (reference sequence). With 2 bases clipped from V and 0 bases from J, the junction kept 10 bases outside the gene matches. The CDR3 spans 19 residues.

The rearrangement uses TRBV19 and TRBJ2-7; possibly TRBD1 for D (6 bases). Trimming cost V 4 bases and J 4 bases, with 14 bases left between them. The CDR3 sequence is 14 residues long. CDR1 is LNHDA, CDR2 SQIVND, per germline (reference sequence). The CDR3 protein is CASSTGAGPYEQYF. CDR3 coding DNA: TGTGCCAGTAGTACAGGGGCGGGCCCATACGAGCAGTACTTC.

The V gene is TRBV11-2, the J gene TRBJ1-2; 10 positions match TRBD1. J lost 0 bases, V lost 4 bases, and 5 bases had no gene match. The CDR3 totals 16 residues. Germline values: CDR1 SGHAT, CDR2 FQNNGV. CDR3 in DNA: TGTGCCAGCAGCTCGTTTGACAGGGGGCCTAACTATGGCTACACCTTC. It specifies CASSSFDRGPNYGYTF.

The rearrangement uses TRBV29-1 and TRBJ2-1; TRBD2 aligns across 9 bases. CDR3 length: 17 residues. The J segment lost 2 bases and the V segment lost 4 bases, leaving 12 bases of the junction unmatched. Germline V gene sequence: CDR1 SQVTM, CDR2 ANQGSEA. As DNA, the CDR3 is TGCAGCGTTGGAGGTAGCGGGAGTTTTCCCCCCTACAATGAGCAGTTCTTC. Encoded protein: CSVGGSGSFPPYNEQFF.

The chain couples TRBV4-3 to TRBJ2-1, with no clear D. The CDR3 totals 14 residues. Trimming stripped 3 bases from V and 7 bases from J, with 13 bases between. Per the germline V gene, CDR1 is LGHNA and CDR2 is YSLEER. The CDR3 DNA sequence: TGCGCCAGCAGCCAGACTTCTTCAGCGAATGAGCAGTTCTTC. This encodes CASSQTSSANEQFF.

The genes are TRBV28 and TRBJ2-3; 11 positions match TRBD2. This CDR3 contains 17 residues. Germline V gene data show CDR1 as MDHEN and CDR2 as SYDVKM. V lost 1 base and J lost 2; bases outside the gene matches: 5. In nucleotides, the CDR3 is TGTGCCAGCAGTTTATCCCGACTAGCGGGATACACAGATACGCAGTATTTT. Translation: CASSLSRLAGYTDTQYF. Full variable domain (rest looked up from reference TRBV28 and TRBJ2-3): DVKVTQSSRYLVKRTGEKVFLECVQDMDHENMFWYRQDPGLGLRLIYFSYDVKMKEKGDIPEGYSVSREKKERFSLILESASTNQTSMYLCASSLSRLAGYTDTQYFGPGTRLTVL.

The CDR3 nucleotides read TGTGCCAGCAGCTTAGAAGGCCAGGGGTACTACGAGCAGTACTTC. Translated: CASSLEGQGYYEQYF. The rearrangement links TRBV7-2 to TRBJ2-7; weak D call: TRBD1 (6 bases). This CDR3 spans 15 amino acids. V was cut by 1 base and J by 3 bases, with 13 bases left in between. Germline V gene data show CDR1 as SGHTA and CDR2 as FQGNSA.

This sequence joins TRBV7-8 and TRBJ1-2, with D perhaps TRBD1 (5 bases). The ends were cut back, 5 bases at V and 0 bases at J, with 19 bases in the middle. The CDR3 covers 17 residues. Germline CDR1 SGHVS, CDR2 FQNEAQ. The CDR3 coding sequence is TGTGCCAGCAGCCGAAACATAGGGGAGGTCGCTAACTATGGCTACACCTTC. Its translation is CASSRNIGEVANYGYTF.